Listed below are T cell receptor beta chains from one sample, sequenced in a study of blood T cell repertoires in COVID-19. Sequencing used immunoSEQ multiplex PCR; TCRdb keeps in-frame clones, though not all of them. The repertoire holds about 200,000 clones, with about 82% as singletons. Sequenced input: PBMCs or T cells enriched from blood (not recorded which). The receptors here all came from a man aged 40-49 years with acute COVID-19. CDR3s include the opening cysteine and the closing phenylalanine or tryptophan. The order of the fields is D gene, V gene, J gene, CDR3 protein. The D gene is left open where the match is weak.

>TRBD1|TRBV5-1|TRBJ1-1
CASSQRTGGRVTEAFF
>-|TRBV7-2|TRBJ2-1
CASSYPRAGDNNEQFF
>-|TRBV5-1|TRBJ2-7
CASSFEGARYEQYF
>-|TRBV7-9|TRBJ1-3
CASSHSRAEAGNTIYF
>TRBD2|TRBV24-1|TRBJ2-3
CATRGLATSTDTQYF
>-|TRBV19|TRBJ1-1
CASTARGNTEAFF
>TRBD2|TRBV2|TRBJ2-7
CASSELAGYEQYF
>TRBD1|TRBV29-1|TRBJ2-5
CSGDRQTETQYF
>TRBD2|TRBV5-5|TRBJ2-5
CASRDPPSGIPETQYF
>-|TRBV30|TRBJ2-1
CAWAPLGGYNEQFF
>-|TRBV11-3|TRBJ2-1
CASSLDTRGYSEQFF
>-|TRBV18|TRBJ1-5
CASSPRKTEGNQPQHF
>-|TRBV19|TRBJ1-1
CASSIAGNAEAFF
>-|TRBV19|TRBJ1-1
CASSVGGNTEAFF
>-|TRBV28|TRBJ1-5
CASSQTTGGSQPQHF
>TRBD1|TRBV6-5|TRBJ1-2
CASRRQGARYGYTF
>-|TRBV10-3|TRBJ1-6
CAISEMDSGNSPLHF
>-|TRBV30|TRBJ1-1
CAWSKPGLGAEAFF
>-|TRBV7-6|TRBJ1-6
CASSEGHGLNSPLHF
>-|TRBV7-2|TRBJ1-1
CASSLAGETEAFF
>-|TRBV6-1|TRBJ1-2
CASSETAQEGGYTF
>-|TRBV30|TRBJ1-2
CAWSYGGGYTF
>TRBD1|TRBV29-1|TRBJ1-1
CSSKGARATEAFF
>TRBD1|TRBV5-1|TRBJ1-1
CASSLGDRGPQAFF
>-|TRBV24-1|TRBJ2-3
CATSDSGDSGTQYF
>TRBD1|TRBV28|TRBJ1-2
CASARQGPDQYGYTF
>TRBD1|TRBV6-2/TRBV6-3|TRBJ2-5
CASSYSISGRGLRETQYF
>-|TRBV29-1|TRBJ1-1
CSVTPRGQNTEAFF
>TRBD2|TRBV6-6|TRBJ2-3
CASSPRLAGGPITDTQYF
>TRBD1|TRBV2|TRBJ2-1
CASRGTGIFDEQFF
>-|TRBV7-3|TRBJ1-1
CASSLVQDTEAFF
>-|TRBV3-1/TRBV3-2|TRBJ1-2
CASSPSEGGPRGYTF
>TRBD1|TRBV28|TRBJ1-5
CASSPRGQGSGQPQHF
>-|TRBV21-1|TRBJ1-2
CASSMDKNYGYTF
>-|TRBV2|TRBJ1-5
CASSGGDQPQHF
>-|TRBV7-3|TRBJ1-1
CASSTARQAEAFF
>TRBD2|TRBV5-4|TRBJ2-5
CASSPPGLAGETQYF
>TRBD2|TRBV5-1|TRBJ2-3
CASSLDGEGRNF
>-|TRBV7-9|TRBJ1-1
CASSSDGTEAFF
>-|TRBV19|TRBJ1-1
CASSNQETFF
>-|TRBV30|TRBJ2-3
CAAGIRRSTSTDTQYF
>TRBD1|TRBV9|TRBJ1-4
CASSRTGTVHNEKLFF
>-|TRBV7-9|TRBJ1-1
CASSSPGNTEAFF
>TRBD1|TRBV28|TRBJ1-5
CASGGGQGGQPQHF
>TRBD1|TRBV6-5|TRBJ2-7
CASTYRTGALEQYF
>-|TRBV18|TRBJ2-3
CASSQTTSTDTQYF
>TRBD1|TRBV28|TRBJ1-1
CASRSPGGWNTEAFF
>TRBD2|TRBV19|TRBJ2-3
CASSILAGQTDTQYF
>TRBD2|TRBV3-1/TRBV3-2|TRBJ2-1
CASSRIRTSLANEQFF
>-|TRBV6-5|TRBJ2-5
CASSYSDGGNQYF
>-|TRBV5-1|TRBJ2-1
CASSLGGNEQFF
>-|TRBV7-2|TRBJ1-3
CASSPAAATRGNTIYF
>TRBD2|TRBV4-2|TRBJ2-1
CASSLSAGDWNEQFF